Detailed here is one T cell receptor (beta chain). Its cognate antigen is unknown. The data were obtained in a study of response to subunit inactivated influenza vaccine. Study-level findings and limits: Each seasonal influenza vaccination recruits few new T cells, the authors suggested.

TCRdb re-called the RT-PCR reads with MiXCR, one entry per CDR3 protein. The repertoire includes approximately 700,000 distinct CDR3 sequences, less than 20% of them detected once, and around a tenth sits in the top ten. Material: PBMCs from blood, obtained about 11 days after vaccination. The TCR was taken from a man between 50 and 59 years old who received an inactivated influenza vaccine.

The CDR3: CASSFLQETQYF. The CDR3 region has the DNA TGTGCCAGCAGTTTTCTACAAGAGACCCAGTACTTC. V usage is TRBV28 and J usage is TRBJ2-5; D remains unclear. Germline loops: CDR1 MDHEN, CDR2 SYDVKM. The V and J ends lost 3 bases and 2 bases respectively, with 4 bases between them. The CDR3 contains 12 residues.